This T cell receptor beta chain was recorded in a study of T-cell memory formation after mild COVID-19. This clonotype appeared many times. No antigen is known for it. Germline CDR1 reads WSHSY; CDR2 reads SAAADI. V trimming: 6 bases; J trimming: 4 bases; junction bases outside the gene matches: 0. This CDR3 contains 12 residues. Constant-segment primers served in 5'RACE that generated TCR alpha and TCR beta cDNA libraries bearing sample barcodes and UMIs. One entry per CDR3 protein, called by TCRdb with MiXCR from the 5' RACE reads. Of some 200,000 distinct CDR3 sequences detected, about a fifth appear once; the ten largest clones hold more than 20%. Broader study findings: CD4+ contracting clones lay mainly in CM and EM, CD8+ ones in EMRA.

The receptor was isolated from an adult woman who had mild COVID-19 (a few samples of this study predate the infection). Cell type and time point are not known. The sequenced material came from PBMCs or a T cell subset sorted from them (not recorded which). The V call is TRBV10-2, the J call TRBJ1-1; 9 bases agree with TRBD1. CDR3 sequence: CASRTGGTEAFF. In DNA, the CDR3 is TGCGCCAGCAGGACAGGGGGCACTGAAGCTTTCTTT.